This T cell receptor beta chain was identified in a study of shared clonotypes between healthy human individuals. Study as a whole: The study enrolled a couple of women and a few men aged 18 to 49. Three plates each covered CD4 naive and memory; CD8 naive two, CD8 memory one.

Measured with immunoSEQ multiplex PCR; TCRdb has only the in-frame clones, and not every one. The sample contains roughly 700,000 clones, roughly 88% of which appear only once. The donor population consisted of healthy HIV-negative adults with no recent acute infections or vaccinations. Combination of CD45RO+ cells with CCR7-negative CD45RA+ TemRA cells was used for CD8 memory. V was trimmed by 1 base and J by 4 bases, leaving 13 bases between them. Germline V gene data show CDR1 as MDHEN and CDR2 as SYDVKM. This CDR3 is built from 16 residues. This rearrangement joins TRBV28 to TRBJ2-2; D possibly matches TRBD1 or TRBD2 (5 bases each). Input material: memory CD8+ T cells from PBMCs. Subset indicated: CD45RO+ cells pooled with CCR7-negative TemRA cells. The source of this sequence is a man aged 18 to 30 in good health. Some clones in this sample may be carry-over from other donors' samples. The CDR3 DNA sequence: TGTGCCAGCAGTTTATATTCCGGGACGATCACCGGGGAGCTGTTTTTT. Translated: CASSLYSGTITGELFF.